The T cell receptor (beta chain) under discussion was sequenced for a study of T cells after yellow fever vaccination. Looking at the study overall: The authors prepared low-cell-number fractions using SMART-Seq v4 Ultra Low Input. General study findings and limits: Overlap between CD4 and CD8 compartments was detected for a small share of clonotypes.

They built TCR cDNA with 5'RACE template switching, a step that put in a universal primer site and UMIs. TCRdb re-called the 5' RACE reads through MiXCR, storing one row per CDR3 protein. The sample contains about 500,000 distinct CDR3 sequences, about 15% of which appear only once. CDR1 and CDR2 (germline): MNHNS, SASEGT. The CDR3 consists of 16 residues. The V segment lost 6 bases and the J segment 4 bases; nucleotides outside the gene matches: 11. A few counts support this clonotype. Its antigen is still unknown. The chain recombines TRBV6-1 with TRBJ2-5; 10 bases match TRBD1. This receptor was identified in a man younger than 35 who received the YFV17D yellow fever vaccine. The sample consisted of PBMCs, taken about 5 days after the first yellow fever vaccination. DNA of the CDR3: TGTGCCAGCAGGGATTTCGGACAGGGGGAAGGAGAGACCCAGTACTTC. This codes for CASRDFGQGEGETQYF.